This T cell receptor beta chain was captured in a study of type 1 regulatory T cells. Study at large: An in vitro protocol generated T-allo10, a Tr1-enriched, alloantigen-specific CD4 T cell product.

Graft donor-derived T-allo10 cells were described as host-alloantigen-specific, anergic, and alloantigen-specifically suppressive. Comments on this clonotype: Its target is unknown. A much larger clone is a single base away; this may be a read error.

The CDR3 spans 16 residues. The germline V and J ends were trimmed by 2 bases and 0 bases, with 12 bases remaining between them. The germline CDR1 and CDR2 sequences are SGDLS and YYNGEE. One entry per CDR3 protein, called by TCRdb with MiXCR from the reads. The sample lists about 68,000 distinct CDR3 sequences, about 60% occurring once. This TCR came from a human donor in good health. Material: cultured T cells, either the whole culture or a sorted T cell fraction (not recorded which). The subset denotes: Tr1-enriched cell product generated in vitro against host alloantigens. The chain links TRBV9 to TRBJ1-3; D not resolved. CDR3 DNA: TGTGCCAGCAGCGTCTCCGGGATATTCTCTGGAAACACCATATATTTT. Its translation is CASSVSGIFSGNTIYF.